This T cell receptor (beta chain) was captured in a study of spatial heterogeneity in lung cancer. About the research overall: Sequencing consistently turned up more beta-chain sequences than alpha-chain sequences. Each unique TCR and UMI combination was seen more than ten times on average in raw reads. Findings and caveats of the study: Ubiquitous expanded tumor TCRs were seen in blood more at resection than at follow-up.

The CDR3 length is 13 residues. Looked up from germline, CDR1 is MNHEY and CDR2 is SMNVEV (reference sequence). With 4 bases removed from V and 3 bases from J, the gap between germline ends came to 7 bases. MiXCR, run by TCRdb on the 5' RACE reads, gives a single entry per CDR3 protein. This sample has about 39,000 distinct CDR3 sequences, with approximately 6.3% found just once. This clonotype was observed a handful of times. The antigen remains undetermined. Specified time point: sample taken at primary tumor resection. Without sorting, whole RNA was sequenced from tumor, nontumor lung or frozen PBMC.

This chain connects TRBV27 to TRBJ2-1; unclear D gene. This TCR derives from a male donor with early-stage non-small cell lung cancer. Sequences were derived from PBMCs, sampled at surgery. Here the CDR3 reads CASSYTLYNEQFF. The CDR3 DNA is TGTGCCAGCAGTTATACACTCTACAATGAGCAGTTCTTC.